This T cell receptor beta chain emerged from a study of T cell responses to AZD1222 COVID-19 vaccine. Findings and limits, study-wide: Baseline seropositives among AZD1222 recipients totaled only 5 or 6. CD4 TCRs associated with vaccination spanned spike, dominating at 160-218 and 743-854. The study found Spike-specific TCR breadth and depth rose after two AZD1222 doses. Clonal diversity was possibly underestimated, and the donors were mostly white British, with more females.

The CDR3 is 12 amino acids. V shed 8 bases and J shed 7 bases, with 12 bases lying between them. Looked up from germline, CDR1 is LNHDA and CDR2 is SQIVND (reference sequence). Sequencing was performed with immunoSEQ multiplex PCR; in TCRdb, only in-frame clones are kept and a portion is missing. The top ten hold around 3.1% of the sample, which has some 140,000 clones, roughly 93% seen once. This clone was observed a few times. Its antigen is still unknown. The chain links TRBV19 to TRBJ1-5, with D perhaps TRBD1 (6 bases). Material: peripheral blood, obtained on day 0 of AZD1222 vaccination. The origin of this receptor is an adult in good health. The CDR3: CASRGGGQPQHF. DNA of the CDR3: TGTGCCAGTCGGGGGGGCGGGCAGCCCCAGCATTTT.